The 23 T cell receptor beta chains below all came from one sample that was sequenced in a study of T cell responses to AZD1222 COVID-19 vaccine. Clones were sequenced by immunoSEQ multiplex PCR, and TCRdb holds only the in-frame ones, with some missing. The sample carries tens of thousands of clones, about nine tenths recorded once. Source: peripheral blood, taken on day 0 of AZD1222 vaccination. Every receptor here comes from an adult in good health.

This clone was seen once. The chain recombines TRBV10-1 with TRBJ2-7; maybe TRBD1 (6 bases). In germline, CDR1 is WNHNN, CDR2 SYGVQD (reference sequence). The CDR3 runs 15 residues. Trimming removed 2 bases from V and 0 bases from J, with 11 bases in between. The CDR3, as DNA: TGCGCCAGCAGTGAGGACAGGTCAAGCTCCTACGAGCAGTACTTC. Residues: CASSEDRSSSYEQYF.

The genes are TRBV19 and TRBJ1-4; D uncertain. V was clipped by 7 bases and J by 0 bases, with 6 bases between them. The CDR3 runs 13 residues. Germline V gene data show CDR1 as LNHDA and CDR2 as SQIVND (reference sequence). The CDR3, as DNA: TGTGCCAGTACCGAGGCAACTAATGAAAAACTGTTTTTT. Protein: CASTEATNEKLFF.

The chain carries TRBV6-5 and TRBJ1-3; D uncertain. Germline V CDR1 and CDR2: MNHEY, SVGAGI. The length of the CDR3 is 12 residues. V was shortened by 8 bases and J by 7 bases, with 12 bases between the two germline ends. The CDR3 coding sequence is TGTGCCAGCTCACCTCGCGGCAACACCATATATTTT. Its protein product is CASSPRGNTIYF.

The chain recombines TRBV29-1 with TRBJ1-1; no firm D call. The CDR3 spans 13 residues. Trimming left V 1 base short and J 2 bases short, with 8 bases between. Germline V CDR1 and CDR2: SQVTM, ANQGSEA. CDR3 loop: CSVEAYANTEAFF. The CDR3 DNA sequence: TGCAGCGTTGAAGCTTACGCTAACACTGAAGCTTTCTTT.

This clone was seen only a few times. The rearrangement uses TRBV5-4 and TRBJ1-2; no clear D. The CDR3 length is 15 residues. The germline CDR1 and CDR2 sequences are SGHNT and YYREEE (reference sequence). The V gene lost 2 bases and the J gene lost 4 bases, with 15 bases spanning the gap. The CDR3 coding sequence is TGTGCCAGCAGCTTACGTACGGGTGAGGCCTATGGCTACACCTTC. Protein: CASSLRTGEAYGYTF. The whole variable domain, filled in from reference TRBV5-4 and TRBJ1-2, reads ETGVTQSPTHLIKTRGQQVTLRCSSQSGHNTVSWYQQALGQGPQFIFQYYREEENGRGNFPPRFSGLQFPNYSSELNVNALELDDSALYLCASSLRTGEAYGYTFGSGTRLTVV.

The chain has TRBV21-1 and TRBJ1-2. TRBV21-1 corresponds to a pseudogene. The CDR3 is made up of 17 amino acids. This chain's CDR3 is CASSKIGPRWYVDGYTF. CDR3 in DNA: TGTGCCAGCAGCAAAATTGGTCCGAGGTGGTATGTCGATGGCTACACCTTC.

This clone has only one observation. The gene calls are TRBV6-5 and TRBJ1-2, with a possible D match to TRBD1 (5 bases). The germline V and J ends were trimmed by 6 bases and 0 bases, with 11 bases remaining between them. Germline assignment: CDR1 MNHEY and CDR2 SVGAGI. This CDR3 region has 14 residues. This chain's CDR3 is CASRGDSSNYGYTF. CDR3 DNA sequence: TGTGCCAGCAGAGGAGACAGTTCTAACTATGGCTACACCTTC.

The rearrangement uses TRBV5-1 and TRBJ2-7; TRBD1 matches at 8 bases. Germline lookup yields CDR1 SGHRS and CDR2 YFSETQ. The V gene end was trimmed by 5 bases and the J gene end by 5 bases; junction bases not matched to a gene: 6. The CDR3 is 13 residues long. The CDR3 sequence is CASSFQGANEQYF. The CDR3, as DNA: TGCGCCAGCAGTTTTCAGGGGGCCAACGAGCAGTACTTC.

V gene TRBV3-1 (or the pseudogene TRBV3-2) combines with J gene TRBJ2-6, with D unclear. CDR3 length: 13 amino acids. V lost 3 bases, J lost 6 bases, and 6 bases lay in between. Germline CDR1 and CDR2: LGHDT and YNNKEL (reference sequence). For the CDR3, the DNA is TGTGCCAGCAGCCATCTTGAGGCCAACGTCCTGACTTTC. It is translated as CASSHLEANVLTF.

The sample holds a few counts of this clone. CDR3 nucleotide sequence: TGTGCCAGTAGTACCCTACTGGGGGGGTCCTACGAGCAGTACTTC. It specifies CASSTLLGGSYEQYF. V is TRBV19 and J is TRBJ2-7, with 7 positions matching TRBD2. The V gene end was trimmed by 4 bases and the J gene end by 1 base; junction bases not matched to a gene: 7. CDR1 is LNHDA and CDR2 is SQIVND in the germline V gene (reference sequence). The CDR3 is 15 amino acids.

The V call is TRBV7-2, the J call TRBJ2-3; D uncertain. Germline values: CDR1 SGHTA, CDR2 FQGNSA. Trimming took 4 bases from V and 2 from J, leaving 13 bases between them. This CDR3 spans 15 amino acids. The CDR3 nucleotides are TGTGCCAGCAGCTCCCTGGGCCTTGTCACAGATACGCAGTATTTT. It is translated as CASSSLGLVTDTQYF.

The J gene is TRBJ1-6, the V gene TRBV6-2 or TRBV6-3; TRBD1 is a possible D gene (6 bases). The CDR3 is 15 residues long. Trimming removed 2 bases from V and 4 bases from J, with 9 bases in between. The germline V gene encodes CDR1 MNHEY and CDR2 SVGEGT. CDR3 nucleotide sequence: TGTGCCAGCAGTTACGGTGACAGGTATAATTCACCCCTCCACTTT. Translating gives CASSYGDRYNSPLHF.

The chain uses TRBV5-5 and TRBJ1-4; perhaps TRBD1 as D (5 bases). The CDR3 is 16 amino acids. The germline CDR1 and CDR2 sequences are SGHKS and YYEKEE (reference sequence). The germline V and J ends were trimmed by 2 bases and 4 bases, with 15 bases remaining between them. Here the CDR3 DNA reads TGTGCCAGCAGCTTCCGTAAAGGCGGGGGTAATGAAAAACTGTTTTTT. Protein sequence: CASSFRKGGGNEKLFF.

This clone was counted a single time. This chain uses TRBV3-1 (or the pseudogene TRBV3-2) with TRBJ1-5, with D uncertain. The CDR3 contains 14 residues. Germline lookup yields CDR1 LGHDT and CDR2 YNNKEL (reference sequence). V lost 4 bases, J lost 4 bases, and 11 bases lay in between. CDR3 loop: CASSPATGNQPQHF. Here the CDR3 DNA reads TGTGCCAGCAGCCCTGCAACGGGAAATCAGCCCCAGCATTTT.

V is TRBV7-2 and J is TRBJ1-5, with TRBD1 as a possible D gene (6 bases). Germline-derived CDR1 and CDR2 are SGHTA and FQGNSA. Trimming cost V 6 bases and J 2 bases, with 14 bases left between them. The CDR3 length is 15 residues. The chain's CDR3 is CASREGQIGNQPQHF. The CDR3, as DNA: TGTGCCAGCAGAGAGGGACAAATCGGCAATCAGCCCCAGCATTTT.

The rearrangement links TRBV5-1 to TRBJ2-2, with TRBD2 identical over 13 bases. V lost 4 bases, J lost 3 bases, and 12 bases stayed unmatched. Germline CDR1 SGHRS, CDR2 YFSETQ. There are 19 residues in the CDR3. In DNA form, the CDR3 reads TGCGCCAGCAGCCGAACGTATAGGACTAGCGGGAGTCACACCGGGGAGCTGTTTTTT. Its translation is CASSRTYRTSGSHTGELFF. Complete variable domain (other parts from reference TRBV5-1 and TRBJ2-2): KAGVTQTPRYLIKTRGQQVTLSCSPISGHRSVSWYQQTPGQGLQFLFEYFSETQRNKGNFPGRFSGRQFSNSRSEMNVSTLELGDSALYLCASSRTYRTSGSHTGELFFGEGSRLTVL.

The table lists this clone with a few counts. The V and J genes are TRBV21-1 and TRBJ2-7; the table's D gene call, TRBD2, was not cross checked with the DNA. TRBV21-1 represents a pseudogene. The CDR3 is made up of 17 amino acids. The CDR3 here is CASSKGGLAGGAYEQYF. For the CDR3, the DNA is TGTGCCAGCAGCAAAGGTGGACTAGCGGGAGGGGCCTACGAGCAGTACTTC.

V is TRBV27 and J is TRBJ2-3; TRBD1 is a possible D gene (5 bases). The germline V gene encodes CDR1 MNHEY and CDR2 SMNVEV (reference sequence). This CDR3 has 14 amino acids. The V end was cut by 6 bases, the J end by 5 bases, with 15 bases between. The chain's CDR3 is CASSGHKRGDTQYF. CDR3 bases: TGTGCCAGCAGCGGACACAAGCGCGGAGATACGCAGTATTTT.

V gene TRBV6-5 combines with J gene TRBJ1-5; D uncertain. Trimming stripped 7 bases from V and 4 bases from J, with 11 bases between. CDR3 length: 13 amino acids. Per germline, CDR1 MNHEY and CDR2 SVGAGI. In DNA form, the CDR3 reads TGTGCCAGCACCCAAGGAGTAAATCAGCCCCAGCATTTT. Protein product: CASTQGVNQPQHF.

V is TRBV3-1 (or the pseudogene TRBV3-2) and J is TRBJ1-6; a weak D match, TRBD1 (6 bases). Trimming shortened V by 3 bases and J by 7 bases, and 19 bases separated the two germline ends. The CDR3 is made up of 17 amino acids. Germline CDR1 reads LGHDT; CDR2 reads YNNKEL (reference sequence). The CDR3 DNA is TGTGCCAGCAGCCAGGCCAGGTCAGGGGTGGGAAATTCACCCCTCCACTTT. It codes for CASSQARSGVGNSPLHF.

The V call is TRBV5-6, the J call TRBJ1-1; no clear D. The V gene lost 0 bases and the J gene lost 4 bases, with 7 bases spanning the gap. The CDR3 has 13 residues. Germline assignment: CDR1 SGHDT and CDR2 YYEEEE. The CDR3 sequence: CASSLGVGTEAFF. The CDR3 nucleotides read TGTGCCAGCAGCTTGGGGGTTGGCACTGAAGCTTTCTTT.

V usage is TRBV18 and J usage is TRBJ2-7, with 9 bases fitting TRBD1. The germline V gene has CDR1 KGHSH and CDR2 LQKENI. This CDR3 is 14 amino acids long. J was trimmed by 6 bases and V by 3 bases; bases with no gene match: 6. The CDR3 DNA reads as TGTGCCAGCTCACCTAGGACAGGGGAGGGCGAGCAGTACTTC. Translating gives CASSPRTGEGEQYF.

J is TRBJ1-4 and V is TRBV5-5, with D maybe TRBD1 (6 bases). The germline V and J ends were trimmed by 3 bases and 0 bases, with 12 bases remaining between them. The CDR3 is 16 amino acids. Germline CDR1 is SGHKS and CDR2 is YYEKEE (reference sequence). The CDR3 reads CASSSRDTPTNEKLFF. The CDR3 DNA follows: TGTGCCAGCAGCTCCCGGGACACACCAACTAATGAAAAACTGTTTTTT.